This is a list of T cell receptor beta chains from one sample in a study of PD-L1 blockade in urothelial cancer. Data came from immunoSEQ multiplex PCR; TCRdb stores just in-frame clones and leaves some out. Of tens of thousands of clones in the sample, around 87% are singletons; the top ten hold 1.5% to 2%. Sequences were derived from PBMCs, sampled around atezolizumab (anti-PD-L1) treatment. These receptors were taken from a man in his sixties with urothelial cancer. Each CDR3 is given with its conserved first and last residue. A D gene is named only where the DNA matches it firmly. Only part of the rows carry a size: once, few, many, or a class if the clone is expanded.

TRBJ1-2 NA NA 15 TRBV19 TGTGCCAGTAGTATTTCTGTTACTACAGGGTATGGCTACACCTTC CASSISVTTGYGYTF
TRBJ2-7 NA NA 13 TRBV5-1 TGCGCCAGCAGCTTGGAGCCGCCCTACGAGCAGTACTTC CASSLEPPYEQYF
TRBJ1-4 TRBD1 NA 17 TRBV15 TGTGCCACCAGCAGAGGGGACAGGGGGCATTCGGGTGAAAAACTGTTTTTT CATSRGDRGHSGEKLFF
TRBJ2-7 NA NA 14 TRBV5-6 TGTGCCAGCAGCCCTGACACCAGGGCCTACGAGCAGTACTTC CASSPDTRAYEQYF
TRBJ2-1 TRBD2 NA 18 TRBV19 TGTGCCAGTAGTTCCCGAGCTAGCGGGGGTAGCTCCTACAATGAGCAGTTCTTC CASSSRASGGSSYNEQFF
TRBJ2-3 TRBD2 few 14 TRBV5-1 TGCGCCAGCAGCTTAGCGGGGGCCACAGATACGCAGTATTTT CASSLAGATDTQYF
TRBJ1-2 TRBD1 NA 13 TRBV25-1 TGTGCCAGCAGTGAAGGGACAGACTATGGCTACACCTTC CASSEGTDYGYTF
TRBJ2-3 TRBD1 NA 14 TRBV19 TGTGCCAGTAGTAACGAGGGACAGACAGATACGCAGTATTTT CASSNEGQTDTQYF
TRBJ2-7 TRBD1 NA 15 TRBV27 TGTGCCAGCAGTTTTTCTGCCGGGACAGGGGGACCAAGAAATTTC CASSFSAGTGGPRNF
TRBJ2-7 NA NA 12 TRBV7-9 TGTGCCAGCAGTAAGCAGGGCTGGGAGCAGTACTTC CASSKQGWEQYF
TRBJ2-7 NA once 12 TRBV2 TGTGCCAGCAGGATGAACAATTACGAGCAGTACTTC CASRMNNYEQYF
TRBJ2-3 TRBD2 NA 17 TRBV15 TGTGCCACCAGCCACCGGGCTAGCGGGATTAGCACAGATACGCAGTATTTT CATSHRASGISTDTQYF
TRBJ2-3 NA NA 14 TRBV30 TGTGCCTGGAGTGTAGGGACTAGCACAGATACGCAGTATTTT CAWSVGTSTDTQYF
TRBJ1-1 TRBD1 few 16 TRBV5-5 TGTGCCAGCAGCTTGATTGTGGGACAGGGGGCTCGAGAGGCTTTCTTT CASSLIVGQGAREAFF
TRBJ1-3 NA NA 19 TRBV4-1 TGCGCCAGCAGCCCCATGGCCTTTCCCGGCAGGGTGTCTGGAAACACCATATATTTT CASSPMAFPGRVSGNTIYF
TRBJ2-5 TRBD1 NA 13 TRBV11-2 TGTGCCAGCAGCCAGGGGGCGCAAGAGACCCAGTACTTC CASSQGAQETQYF
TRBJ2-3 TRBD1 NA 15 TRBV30 TGTGCCTGGAGGACGACAGGGGGGAGAACAGATACGCAGTATTTT CAWRTTGGRTDTQYF
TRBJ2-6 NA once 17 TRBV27 TGTGCCAGCACCCCCGGAGGGCTAAACTCTGGGGCCAACGTCCTGACTTTC CASTPGGLNSGANVLTF
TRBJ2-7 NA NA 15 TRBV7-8 TGTGCCAGCAGCTTGGGGCTAGCGAATAACTACGAGCAGTACTTC CASSLGLANNYEQYF
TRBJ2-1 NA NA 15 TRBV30 TGTGCCTGGAGTGTAAGCGGTCTTCCCTACAATGAGCAGTTCTTC CAWSVSGLPYNEQFF
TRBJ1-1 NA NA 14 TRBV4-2 TGTGCCAGCAGCCAAGGGGGAGGGGCGACTGAAGCTTTCTTT CASSQGGGATEAFF
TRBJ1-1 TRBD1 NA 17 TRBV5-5 TGTGCCAGCAGCTCCCTCCCCGGACAGGGTGGGTTCGCTGAAGCTTTCTTT CASSSLPGQGGFAEAFF
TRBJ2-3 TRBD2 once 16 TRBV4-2 TGTGCCAGCAGCCAAGACTCGCGGGGGAGCACAGATACGCAGTATTTT CASSQDSRGSTDTQYF
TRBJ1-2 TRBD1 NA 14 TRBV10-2 TGCGCCAGCAGTGAGGGGACAGTGAGCTTCGGCTACACCTTC CASSEGTVSFGYTF
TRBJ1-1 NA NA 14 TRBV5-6 TGTGCCAGCAGCTTGCCTCAGGTGGTGACTGAAGCTTTCTTT CASSLPQVVTEAFF
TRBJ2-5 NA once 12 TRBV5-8 TGTGCCAGCAGCTGGCCGCAAGAGACCCAGTACTTC CASSWPQETQYF
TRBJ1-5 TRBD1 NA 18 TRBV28 TGTGCCAGCAGTTTGACCGGGACAGAGACGTATAGCAATCAGCCCCAGCATTTT CASSLTGTETYSNQPQHF
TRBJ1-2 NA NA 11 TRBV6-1 TGTGCCACCAACAGTGGGTGGGGCTACACCTTC CATNSGWGYTF
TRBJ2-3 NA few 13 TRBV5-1 TGCGCCAGCAGCCCGGGTAGCACAGATACGCAGTATTTT CASSPGSTDTQYF
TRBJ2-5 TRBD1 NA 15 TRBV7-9 TGTGCCAGCAGCTTCGGGACAGGGAGTGGAGAGACCCAGTACTTC CASSFGTGSGETQYF
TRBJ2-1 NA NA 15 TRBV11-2 TGTGCCAGCAGCTTAGATCGCTGGGCGCGCAATGAGCAGTTCTTC CASSLDRWARNEQFF
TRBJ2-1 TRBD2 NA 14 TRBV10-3 TGTGCCATCAGTGAGCGGGAGGAATACAATGAGCAGTTCTTC CAISEREEYNEQFF
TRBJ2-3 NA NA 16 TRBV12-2 TGTGCAAGTCGCACTCGGACAGAGAGGTGCACAGATACGCAGTATTTT CASRTRTERCTDTQYF
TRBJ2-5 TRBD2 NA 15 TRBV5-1 TGCGCCAGCAGGACTAGCGGAACGATCGAAGAGACCCAGTACTTC CASRTSGTIEETQYF
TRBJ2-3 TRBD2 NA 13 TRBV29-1 TGCAGCGTTGGGCTAGCGGGAGGGGATACGCAGTATTTT CSVGLAGGDTQYF
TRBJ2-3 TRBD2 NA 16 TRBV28 TGTGCCAGCAGTTCCGCCGGGACTAGCGGGAGACATACGCAGTATTTT CASSSAGTSGRHTQYF
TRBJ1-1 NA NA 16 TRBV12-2 TGTGCAAGTCGCTTCAACGAGGGGACAGGGCACACTGAAGCTTTCTTT CASRFNEGTGHTEAFF
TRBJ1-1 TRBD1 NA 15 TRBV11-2 TGTGCCAGCAGCTTAGAGGCAGGGGGCTTAACTGAAGCTTTCTTT CASSLEAGGLTEAFF
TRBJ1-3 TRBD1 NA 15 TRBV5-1 TGCGCCAGCAGCACTCAGGGGGCTGGTGGAAACACCATATATTTT CASSTQGAGGNTIYF
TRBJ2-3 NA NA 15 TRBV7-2 TGTGCCAGCAGCTTTAGGAGGGAGAGCACAGATACGCAGTATTTT CASSFRRESTDTQYF
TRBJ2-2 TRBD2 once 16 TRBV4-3 TGCGCCAGCAGCCAAACGCCGGGACTACCCACCGGGGAGCTGTTTTTT CASSQTPGLPTGELFF
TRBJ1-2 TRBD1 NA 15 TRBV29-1 TGCAGCGCTGGGGACAGTTCCCCAACTAACTATGGCTACACCTTC CSAGDSSPTNYGYTF
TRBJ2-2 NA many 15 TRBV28 TGTGCCAGCAGGATCAGGGAACTAAACACCGGGGAGCTGTTTTTT CASRIRELNTGELFF
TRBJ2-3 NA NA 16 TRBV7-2 TGTGCCAGCAGCTCCCGGGATCATACTAGCACAGATACGCAGTATTTT CASSSRDHTSTDTQYF
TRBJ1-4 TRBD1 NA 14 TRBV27 TGTGCCAGCAGTTTTCGGACAGGGACGGATGAACTGTTTTTT CASSFRTGTDELFF
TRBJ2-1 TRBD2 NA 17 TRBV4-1 TGCGCCAGCAGCCCTGGACTAGCGGGGGGGCCGTACAATGAGCAGTTCTTC CASSPGLAGGPYNEQFF
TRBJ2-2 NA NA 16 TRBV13 TGTGCCAGCCTCCTCCTCCCCGGGGAGTCAATCGGGGAGCTGTTTTTT CASLLLPGESIGELFF
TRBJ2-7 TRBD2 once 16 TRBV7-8 TGTGCCAGCAGCGCGTCCGGGACTAGCATTTTTTTCGAGCAGTACTTC CASSASGTSIFFEQYF
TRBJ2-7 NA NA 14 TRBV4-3 TGCGCCAGCAGCCAAGACAAGGGGCCCTACGAGCAGTACTTC CASSQDKGPYEQYF
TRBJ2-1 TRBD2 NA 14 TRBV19 TGTGCCAGTAGTGAGAGCGGGAGATTCAGTGAGCAGTTCTTC CASSESGRFSEQFF
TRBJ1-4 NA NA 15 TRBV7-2 TGTGCCAGCAGCATGAACAGGATACTTAATGAAAAACTGTTTTTT CASSMNRILNEKLFF
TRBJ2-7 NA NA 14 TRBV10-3 TGTGCCATCAGTGACGAACAGGACTCCTACGAGCAGTACTTC CAISDEQDSYEQYF
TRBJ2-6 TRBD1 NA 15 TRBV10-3 TGTGCCATCAGGAGACAGGGCTCTGGGGCCAACGTCCTGACTTTC CAIRRQGSGANVLTF